The 8 T cell receptor beta chains below come from one sample, sequenced in a study of shared clonotypes between healthy human individuals. The repertoire was sequenced with immunoSEQ multiplex PCR; TCRdb's copy has only in-frame clones and lacks some. In the table there are some 200,000 clones, around 93% of which are singletons. Sequencing input: naive CD4+ T cells sorted from blood. Subset reported: CD45RA+ positively selected. The receptors were sampled from a woman aged 25 to 39 in good health.

V and J are TRBV7-9 and TRBJ2-7; maybe TRBD2 (5 bases). CDR3 size: 15 residues. The V end lost 6 bases, the J end lost 0 bases, and 15 bases lay between the germline ends. Germline V gene sequence: CDR1 SEHNR, CDR2 FQNEAQ (reference sequence). The DNA for the CDR3 is TGTGCCAGCAGTAGAGGGTATGCTAGCTCCTACGAGCAGTACTTC. As protein: CASSRGYASSYEQYF.

The count of this clone is one. V gene TRBV15 combines with J gene TRBJ2-2; D ambiguous. This CDR3 has 15 amino acids. Trimming cost V 0 bases and J 1 base, with 6 bases left between them. The germline V gene encodes CDR1 LNHNV and CDR2 YYDKDF (reference sequence). The CDR3 is CATSRDPGNTGELFF. The CDR3, as DNA: TGTGCCACCAGCAGAGATCCAGGGAACACCGGGGAGCTGTTTTTT.

This chain uses TRBV30 with TRBJ1-1; 7 bases agree with TRBD1. The CDR3 covers 17 residues. CDR1 is GTSNPN and CDR2 is SVGIG in the germline V gene (reference sequence). Unmatched junction bases numbered 12, after V lost 2 bases and J lost 0 bases. For the CDR3, the DNA is TGTGCCTGGAGTCTACCTTGGACAGGAAAAATGAACACTGAAGCTTTCTTT. It translates to CAWSLPWTGKMNTEAFF.

The chain is built from TRBV2 and TRBJ1-5; possible D gene TRBD1, 5 bases. Germline CDR1 SNHLY, CDR2 FYNNEI. The CDR3 is 14 amino acids. V lost 6 bases and J lost 3, with 12 bases in between. The CDR3 DNA follows: TGTGCCAGCAGGCTCAGGGTGCTCAATCAGCCCCAGCATTTT. Translated, it gives CASRLRVLNQPQHF.

V is TRBV20-1 and J is TRBJ2-1; D uncertain. Germline V gives CDR1 DFQATT, CDR2 SNEGSKA (reference sequence). The CDR3 runs 11 residues. V was cut by 3 bases and J by 7 bases, with 7 bases left in between. CDR3 nucleotide sequence: TGCAGTGCTAGTCGGGTAAATGAGCAGTTCTTC. Amino acid sequence: CSASRVNEQFF.

The chain has TRBV20-1 and TRBJ2-5; either TRBD1 or TRBD2 may fit D (5 bases each). TRBJ2-7 explains the end of the DNA better; the J call may be wrong. Germline loops: CDR1 DFQATT, CDR2 SNEGSKA (reference sequence). The length of the CDR3 is 10 residues. The chain's CDR3 is CSAGTHEQYF. The CDR3, as DNA: TGCAGTGCTGGGACCCACGAGCAGTACTTC.

The rearrangement joins TRBV4-2 to TRBJ1-5; the match to TRBD1 covers 7 bases. V lost 4 bases to trimming and J lost 5 bases; unmatched junction nucleotides: 5. This CDR3 spans 14 amino acids. CDR1 and CDR2 from the germline V gene are LGHNA and YNFKEQ. CDR3 coding DNA: TGTGCCAGCAGCCTGGGACAGTCCGATCAGCCCCAGCATTTT. It encodes CASSLGQSDQPQHF.

This clone has only one observation. The J gene is TRBJ1-6, the V gene TRBV7-9; D not resolved. Germline CDR1 reads SEHNR; CDR2 reads FQNEAQ (reference sequence). There are 14 residues in the CDR3. V lost 4 bases and J lost 9, with 13 bases in between. In nucleotides, the CDR3 is TGTGCCAGCAGCTCTGACCTTCCAGGTTCACCCCTCCACTTT. It is translated as CASSSDLPGSPLHF.